This T cell receptor (beta chain) emerged from a study of T cell responses to AZD1222 COVID-19 vaccine. Study background: Combined were second doses at about 4 or about 12 weeks.

The germline CDR1 and CDR2 sequences are LGHDT and YNNKEL (reference sequence). The CDR3 length is 14 residues. V was cut by 7 bases and J by 4 bases, with 16 bases left in between. Turning to this clone: Its antigen is not identified.

General observations from the study: Across spike, vaccine-associated CD4 TCRs were found, dominant at 160-218 and 743-854. Targets within unmutated variant regions were reportedly found for nearly half of spike-specific TCRs.

TCRdb keeps only in-frame clones here, not all; method: immunoSEQ multiplex PCR. Of under 100,000 clones listed, around nine tenths were seen once; the top ten hold 15% to 20%. This specimen was peripheral blood, taken on day 0 of AZD1222 vaccination. The chain couples TRBV3-1 (or the pseudogene TRBV3-2) to TRBJ2-5; the D gene is possibly TRBD2 (6 bases). The TCR sequence derives from an adult in good health. CDR3 protein: CASNVGGPGETQYF. CDR3 coding DNA: TGTGCCAGCAATGTGGGAGGTCCAGGAGAGACCCAGTACTTC.